The clone carrying this T cell receptor (beta chain) was picked up many times. The antigen is undetermined. TCRdb redid the calling of the 5' RACE reads with MiXCR, one entry per CDR3 protein. The repertoire holds 9,500 or so distinct CDR3 sequences, around 12% seen once, with roughly a tenth in the top ten. Time point denoted: sample taken at primary tumor resection. This specimen belongs to a study of spatial heterogeneity in lung cancer. Study conclusions and caveats: Tumor mutation count correlated with how many alpha and beta TCRs expanded intratumorally. Tumor T cell coverage was estimated at roughly 7% for alpha and 13% for beta chains.

The source is a male donor with early-stage non-small cell lung cancer. The material was lung tumor tissue, obtained at surgery.

The CDR3 DNA sequence: TGTGCCATCCGAAGATCGGGGACATCAGGAAACACCGGGGAGCTGTTTTTT. Its translation: CAIRRSGTSGNTGELFF. The V call is TRBV10-3, the J call TRBJ2-2; D might be TRBD1 (6 bases). Deletions cut 8 bases from V and 2 bases from J, with 21 bases between. In germline, CDR1 is ENHRY, CDR2 SYGVKD. The CDR3 spans 17 residues.